This entry lists 9 T cell receptor beta chains sequenced from one sample in a study of blood T cell repertoires in COVID-19. Sequencing used immunoSEQ multiplex PCR; TCRdb keeps in-frame clones, though not all of them. The sample holds some 290,000 clones; around 87% are singletons and the top ten take 2.2%. Sequenced material: peripheral blood. The receptors here all came from a woman aged 45-59 years who had recovered from COVID-19.

The chain recombines TRBV5-8 with TRBJ2-3; 7 nucleotides align to TRBD1. Looked up from germline, CDR1 is SGHTS and CDR2 is YDEGEE. V trimming: 4 bases; J trimming: 1 base; junction bases outside the gene matches: 3. The CDR3 is 14 residues long. In DNA form, the CDR3 reads TGTGCCAGCAGCATAGGACAGGGCACAGATACGCAGTATTTT. Encoded protein: CASSIGQGTDTQYF.

V is TRBV6-1 and J is TRBJ1-1; D ambiguous. There are 17 residues in the CDR3. Trimming cost V 2 bases and J 3 bases, with 19 bases left between them. Germline CDR1 MNHNS, CDR2 SASEGT. CDR3 DNA sequence: TGTGCCAGCAGTGAAAGGGAGGGCTATAGGGAGGACACTGAAGCTTTCTTT. It yields the protein CASSEREGYREDTEAFF.

The gene calls are TRBV10-3 and TRBJ2-3, with a tentative D call TRBD1 (5 bases). There are 14 residues in the CDR3. V was cut by 7 bases and J by 3 bases, with 14 bases left in between. Germline V gene data show CDR1 as ENHRY and CDR2 as SYGVKD. CDR3 sequence reads: CAINPGKLTDTQYF. For the CDR3, the DNA is TGTGCCATCAACCCAGGGAAGTTGACAGATACGCAGTATTTT.

This chain links TRBV9 with TRBJ1-1, with a tentative D call TRBD1 (6 bases). CDR1 is SGDLS and CDR2 is YYNGEE in the germline V gene. This CDR3 comprises 13 residues. Trimming shortened V by 5 bases and J by 2 bases, and 10 bases separated the two germline ends. DNA of the CDR3: TGTGCCAGCAGTCAGGGGATCAACACTGAAGCTTTCTTT. Its translation is CASSQGINTEAFF.

The CDR3 protein is CATSHRGNGYTF. Here the CDR3 DNA reads TGTGCCACCAGCCACCGAGGGAATGGCTACACCTTC. The chain has TRBV15 and TRBJ1-2, with D unresolved. V was trimmed by 5 bases and J by 6 bases, leaving 10 bases between them. Germline CDR1 reads LNHNV; CDR2 reads YYDKDF (reference sequence). There are 12 residues in the CDR3.

The chain couples TRBV6-2 or TRBV6-3 to TRBJ1-5; 7 bases map to TRBD1. This CDR3 is 15 amino acids long. The germline CDR1 and CDR2 sequences are MNHEY and SVGEGT. V lost 2 bases and J lost 2; bases outside the gene matches: 3. This CDR3 is CASSYAGTGNQPQHF. Here the CDR3 DNA reads TGTGCCAGCAGTTACGCCGGGACAGGCAATCAGCCCCAGCATTTT.

The V and J genes are TRBV12-3 or TRBV12-4 and TRBJ1-1, with TRBD1 matching over 7 bases. V was clipped by 2 bases and J by 5 bases; unmatched bases: 2. This CDR3 is 13 amino acids long. This CDR3 reads CASSLTGVTEAFF. CDR3 nucleotide sequence: TGTGCCAGCAGTTTAACAGGGGTGACTGAAGCTTTCTTT.

This clone was observed a single time. This sample also contains other DNA sequences that code for the same CDR3. The CDR3 DNA is TGTGCCAGCAGCGTAGGCGGGGGGCCCTACGAGCAGTACTTC. This gives the protein CASSVGGGPYEQYF. The chain has TRBV9 and TRBJ2-7, with 8 bases fitting TRBD2. Per the germline V gene, CDR1 is SGDLS and CDR2 is YYNGEE. The CDR3 covers 14 residues. J gave up 2 bases and V 0 bases, and 1 base lay outside the gene matches.

The V call is TRBV19, the J call TRBJ1-5; perhaps TRBD1 as D (6 bases). Trimming removed 6 bases at V and 6 bases at J, with 12 bases between. CDR1 is LNHDA and CDR2 is SQIVND in the germline V gene (reference sequence). The length of the CDR3 is 13 residues. The CDR3 DNA reads as TGTGCCAGTAGCGGGGGGGGCAGTCAGCCCCAGCATTTT. Translation: CASSGGGSQPQHF.